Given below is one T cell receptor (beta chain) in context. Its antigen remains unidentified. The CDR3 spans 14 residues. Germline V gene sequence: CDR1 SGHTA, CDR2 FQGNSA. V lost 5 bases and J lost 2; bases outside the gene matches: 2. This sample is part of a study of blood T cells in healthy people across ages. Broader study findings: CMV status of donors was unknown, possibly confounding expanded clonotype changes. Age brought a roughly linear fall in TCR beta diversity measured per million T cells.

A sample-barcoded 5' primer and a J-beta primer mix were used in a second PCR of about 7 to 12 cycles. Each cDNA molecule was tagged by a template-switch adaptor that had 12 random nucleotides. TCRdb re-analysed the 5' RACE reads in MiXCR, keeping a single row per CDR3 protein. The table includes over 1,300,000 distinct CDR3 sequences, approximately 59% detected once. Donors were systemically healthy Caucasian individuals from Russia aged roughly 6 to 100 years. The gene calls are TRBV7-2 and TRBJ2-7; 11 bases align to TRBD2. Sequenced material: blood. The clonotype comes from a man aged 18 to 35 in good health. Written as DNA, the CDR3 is TGTGCCAGCAGCGTGACTAGCGGGGCCTACGAGCAGTACTTC. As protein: CASSVTSGAYEQYF.